A selection of T cell receptor beta chains follows, all from one sample in a study of OX40 agonist ivuxolimab in advanced cancers. Assay: immunoSEQ multiplex PCR; the TCRdb copy retains only in-frame clones and omits some. The sample shows 45,000 to 60,000 clones, more than 65% of them seen only once. The starting material was CD4+ or CD8+ T cells sorted from blood, obtained in a trial of the OX40 agonist ivuxolimab. Every receptor here comes from an adult with an advanced solid tumor such as melanoma, head and neck, liver or kidney cancer. Both conserved end residues are part of each CDR3. A D gene is named only where the DNA matches it firmly. For some rows the clone size is stated as once, few or many, or as a class when expanded; others skip it.

j_gene: TRBJ1-1
d_gene: -
v_gene: TRBV14
abundance: -
CDR3aa: CASSQFGSRGVGSAFF
CDR3nt: TGTGCCAGCAGCCAATTCGGGTCACGGGGAGTCGGGTCGGCTTTCTTT

j_gene: TRBJ2-7
d_gene: TRBD2
v_gene: TRBV13
abundance: -
CDR3aa: CASSLGTSDYEQYF
CDR3nt: TGTGCCAGCAGCTTAGGGACTAGCGACTACGAGCAGTACTTC

j_gene: TRBJ1-1
d_gene: -
v_gene: TRBV7-8
abundance: -
CDR3aa: CASSLGSPNTEAFF
CDR3nt: TGTGCCAGCAGCTTGGGCAGCCCGAACACTGAAGCTTTCTTT

j_gene: TRBJ2-3
d_gene: -
v_gene: TRBV6-5
abundance: -
CDR3aa: CASRDVGGTDTQYF
CDR3nt: TGTGCCAGCAGGGACGTCGGAGGAACAGATACGCAGTATTTT

j_gene: TRBJ1-4
d_gene: TRBD1
v_gene: TRBV11-1
abundance: -
CDR3aa: CASSRGQGNEKLFF
CDR3nt: TGTGCCAGCAGCCGGGGACAGGGTAATGAAAAACTGTTTTTT

j_gene: TRBJ2-1
d_gene: TRBD1
v_gene: TRBV5-1
abundance: once
CDR3aa: CASVLDLDRVYNEQFF
CDR3nt: TGCGCCAGCGTACTAGATTTGGACAGGGTGTACAATGAGCAGTTCTTC

j_gene: TRBJ2-7
d_gene: TRBD2
v_gene: TRBV6-5
abundance: -
CDR3aa: CASSRQREYEQYF
CDR3nt: TGTGCCAGCTCGAGGCAGCGGGAGTACGAGCAGTACTTC

j_gene: TRBJ2-1
d_gene: -
v_gene: TRBV14
abundance: -
CDR3aa: CASSNSYNNEQFF
CDR3nt: TGTGCCAGCAGCAACTCTTATAACAATGAGCAGTTCTTC

j_gene: TRBJ2-2
d_gene: TRBD2
v_gene: TRBV7-9
abundance: -
CDR3aa: CASSSGKNTGELFF
CDR3nt: TGTGCCAGCAGCAGCGGGAAGAACACCGGGGAGCTGTTTTTT

j_gene: TRBJ2-3
d_gene: TRBD2
v_gene: TRBV7-2
abundance: -
CDR3aa: CASSSRGTSGRGLHTQYF
CDR3nt: TGTGCCAGCAGCTCCCGGGGGACTAGCGGGAGGGGCTTGCATACGCAGTATTTT

j_gene: TRBJ2-7
d_gene: -
v_gene: TRBV18
abundance: -
CDR3aa: CASSPEGVYEQYF
CDR3nt: TGTGCCAGCTCACCGGAGGGGGTCTACGAGCAGTACTTC

j_gene: TRBJ2-7
d_gene: TRBD1
v_gene: TRBV7-2
abundance: few
CDR3aa: CASSLSGTGPYEQYF
CDR3nt: TGTGCCAGCAGCTTGTCCGGGACAGGGCCCTACGAGCAGTACTTC

j_gene: TRBJ1-5
d_gene: -
v_gene: TRBV6-1
abundance: -
CDR3aa: CASSEVQTLYQPQHF
CDR3nt: TGTGCCAGCAGTGAAGTTCAAACCCTCTATCAGCCCCAGCATTTT

j_gene: TRBJ1-5
d_gene: -
v_gene: TRBV19
abundance: -
CDR3aa: CASSLGRSNQPQHF
CDR3nt: TGTGCCAGTAGTCTGGGACGTAGCAATCAGCCCCAGCATTTT

j_gene: TRBJ2-7
d_gene: -
v_gene: TRBV5-1
abundance: few
CDR3aa: CASSLVGYEQYF
CDR3nt: TGCGCCAGCAGCTTGGTCGGCTACGAGCAGTACTTC

j_gene: TRBJ2-7
d_gene: TRBD1
v_gene: TRBV30
abundance: -
CDR3aa: CAWRGTGTEQYF
CDR3nt: TGTGCCTGGAGGGGGACAGGGACTGAGCAGTACTTC

j_gene: TRBJ2-7
d_gene: -
v_gene: TRBV5-5
abundance: -
CDR3aa: CASRANPGQLYEQYF
CDR3nt: TGTGCCAGCAGGGCGAACCCGGGACAACTGTACGAGCAGTACTTC

j_gene: TRBJ1-1
d_gene: -
v_gene: TRBV2
abundance: -
CDR3aa: CASSLDMNTEAFF
CDR3nt: TGTGCCAGCAGTTTAGACATGAACACTGAAGCTTTCTTT

j_gene: TRBJ2-7
d_gene: TRBD2
v_gene: TRBV7-2
abundance: -
CDR3aa: CASSPGLADEQYF
CDR3nt: TGTGCCAGCAGCCCGGGACTAGCGGACGAGCAGTACTTC

j_gene: TRBJ1-5
d_gene: TRBD1
v_gene: TRBV2
abundance: -
CDR3aa: CASRGQSGNQPQHF
CDR3nt: TGTGCCAGCAGGGGACAGTCAGGCAATCAGCCCCAGCATTTT

j_gene: TRBJ2-1
d_gene: TRBD2
v_gene: TRBV7-2
abundance: -
CDR3aa: CASKYSGSTDSEQFF
CDR3nt: TGTGCCAGCAAATATAGCGGGAGTACAGATAGTGAGCAGTTCTTC

j_gene: TRBJ1-1
d_gene: -
v_gene: TRBV7-7
abundance: -
CDR3aa: CASSSAPGAEAFF
CDR3nt: TGTGCTAGCAGCTCAGCCCCAGGGGCTGAAGCTTTCTTT

j_gene: TRBJ2-7
d_gene: TRBD1
v_gene: TRBV27
abundance: -
CDR3aa: CASRVAGQEGEQYF
CDR3nt: TGTGCCAGCAGGGTGGCCGGACAGGAAGGCGAGCAGTACTTC

j_gene: TRBJ2-7
d_gene: TRBD2
v_gene: TRBV5-4
abundance: -
CDR3aa: CASSRWTSRRSYEQYF
CDR3nt: TGTGCCAGCAGCCGTTGGACTAGCCGACGCTCCTACGAGCAGTACTTC

j_gene: TRBJ1-2
d_gene: TRBD1
v_gene: TRBV7-2
abundance: -
CDR3aa: CASSSSPGQGADGYTF
CDR3nt: TGTGCCAGCAGCTCCAGCCCGGGACAGGGGGCGGATGGCTACACCTTC

j_gene: TRBJ1-5
d_gene: -
v_gene: TRBV28
abundance: -
CDR3aa: CASSLIGNQPQHF
CDR3nt: TGTGCCAGCAGTTTGATAGGCAATCAGCCCCAGCATTTT

j_gene: TRBJ2-2
d_gene: -
v_gene: TRBV7-3
abundance: -
CDR3aa: CASSLATGLWTGELFF
CDR3nt: TGTGCCAGCAGCTTAGCGACAGGTCTATGGACCGGGGAGCTGTTTTTT

j_gene: TRBJ1-4
d_gene: -
v_gene: TRBV19
abundance: -
CDR3aa: CASSPPGRAGNEKLFF
CDR3nt: TGTGCCAGTAGTCCTCCAGGCCGGGCCGGTAATGAAAAACTGTTTTTT

j_gene: TRBJ2-7
d_gene: -
v_gene: TRBV30
abundance: few
CDR3aa: CAWSVSVYEQYF
CDR3nt: TGTGCCTGGAGTGTGTCAGTCTACGAGCAGTACTTC